This TCR beta chain is drawn from a study of T cell repertoires in cytomegalovirus infection. In its sample, this clonotype was seen a few times. The antigen remains undetermined. Germline CDR1 and CDR2: SNHLY and FYNNEI. V was cut by 10 bases and J by 1 base, with 10 bases left in between. This CDR3 spans 12 amino acids. MiXCR, run by TCRdb on the reads, gives a single entry per CDR3 protein. The sample includes some 900,000 distinct CDR3 sequences, roughly 33% of them seen just once. Study-wide points: Individuals carrying CMV plus the relevant HLA were identified by cumulative frequency of public TCR beta families. The ex vivo response was dominated by HLA-C-restricted CMV-specific TCR beta clonotypes.

The material sequenced was cultured CD8+ T cells from PBMCs, taken from culture after CMV antigen stimulation. The chain uses TRBV2 and TRBJ1-1; D ambiguous. The sequence was collected from a human donor in good health (CMV status not recorded). Some clones in this sample may be carry-over from other donors' samples. The CDR3 here is CATLYRNTEAFF. In DNA, the CDR3 is TGTGCCACTCTTTATCGGAACACTGAAGCTTTCTTT.